The subject of this entry is one TCR beta chain. This CDR3 spans 12 amino acids. Germline trimming cut 6 bases from V and 6 bases from J; bases unmatched to any gene: 1. CDR1 and CDR2 from the germline V gene are MNHNS and SASEGT. The naive CD8 subset, CD45RO-negative cells positively selected for CCR7, excluded terminally differentiated effector memory CD45RA+ cells. These data come from a study of shared clonotypes between healthy human individuals. Assay used: immunoSEQ multiplex PCR; TCRdb lists only in-frame clones, some missing. There are about 2,100,000 clones in the sample; approximately 94% occur only once, and over 1.5% lies in the top ten.

This clonotype was sampled from a man younger than 35 in good health. Some clones in this sample may be carry-over from other donors' samples. Sequencing used naive CD8+ T cells from PBMCs. The chain is built from TRBV6-1 and TRBJ1-5; TRBD1 aligns across 8 bases. The CDR3 is CASRTGVQPQHF. The CDR3 nucleotides read TGTGCCAGCAGGACAGGGGTTCAGCCCCAGCATTTT.